The 21 T cell receptor beta chains given below trace back to one sample, sequenced in a study of graft-versus-host responses after intestinal transplantation. Repertoires were generated with immunoSEQ multiplex PCR, while TCRdb's copy carries only in-frame clones and drops some. The sample has roughly 45,000 clones, 85% to 95% seen once. The input for sequencing was PBMCs, taken around 330 days after intestinal transplant. Receptors originate from a human patient who received an intestinal transplant, so some T cells may come from the graft donor.

The genes are TRBV6-1 and TRBJ2-7; D possibly matches TRBD1 or TRBD2 (5 bases each). The CDR3 has 14 amino acids. V lost 8 bases, J lost 2 bases, and 16 bases lay in between. CDR1 and CDR2 from the germline V gene are MNHNS and SASEGT. The CDR3 sequence: CASGGLGATYEQYF. The CDR3 nucleotides read TGTGCCAGCGGGGGTTTAGGGGCCACCTACGAGCAGTACTTC.

The genes are TRBV7-9 and TRBJ1-1; no clear D. Per the germline V gene, CDR1 is SEHNR and CDR2 is FQNEAQ (reference sequence). V lost 6 bases and J lost 0, with 11 bases in between. The CDR3 covers 14 residues. The CDR3, as DNA: TGTGCCAGCAGGCCAAGAATCGTGAACACTGAAGCTTTCTTT. Amino acid sequence: CASRPRIVNTEAFF.

The V and J genes are TRBV6-5 and TRBJ1-2; perhaps TRBD1 as D (6 bases). Deletions cut 6 bases from V and 5 bases from J, with 16 bases between. The V gene's germline CDR1 is MNHEY and CDR2 SVGAGI. This CDR3 is 14 amino acids long. The CDR3 sequence is CASSTAQGKYGYTF. The CDR3 DNA reads as TGTGCCAGCAGCACTGCACAGGGAAAATATGGCTACACCTTC.

The gene calls are TRBV4-1 and TRBJ2-5, with a tentative D call TRBD2 (6 bases). Germline lookup yields CDR1 MGHRA and CDR2 YSYEKL. V gave up 1 base and J gave up 2 bases, with 14 bases separating them. The CDR3 loop spans 16 amino acids. The CDR3 reads CASSQAGTGGQETQYF. CDR3 DNA sequence: TGCGCCAGCAGCCAAGCGGGCACAGGAGGGCAAGAGACCCAGTACTTC.

The chain carries TRBV6-1 and TRBJ1-3, with a tentative D call TRBD1 (5 bases). Looked up from germline, CDR1 is MNHNS and CDR2 is SASEGT. The CDR3 runs to 14 residues. Trimming took 5 bases from V and 2 from J, leaving 10 bases between them. The CDR3 DNA is TGTGCCAGCAGTCTCGAGGGGCCTGGAAACACCATATATTTT. Encoded protein: CASSLEGPGNTIYF.

The chain carries TRBV6-5 and TRBJ2-5; 8 bases are a match to TRBD2. The CDR3 is 11 residues long. Germline CDR1 is MNHEY and CDR2 is SVGAGI. V was pared by 3 bases and J by 9 bases, with 0 bases of the junction left unmatched. CDR3 nucleotides: TGTGCCAGCAGTTATAGCGGGGCCCAGTACTTC. Protein sequence: CASSYSGAQYF.

The chain joins TRBV7-3 to TRBJ2-3; D is possibly TRBD1 or TRBD2 (5 bases each). The CDR3 runs 14 residues. The V gene lost 5 bases and the J gene lost 6 bases, with 15 bases spanning the gap. In germline, CDR1 is SGHTA, CDR2 FQGTGA. The CDR3 region is CASSPRGHQDTQYF. CDR3 in DNA: TGTGCCAGCAGCCCCCGGGGCCACCAGGATACGCAGTATTTT.

This chain uses TRBV14 with TRBJ1-2; TRBD1 aligns across 7 bases. V trimming: 10 bases; J trimming: 5 bases; junction bases outside the gene matches: 7. Germline loops: CDR1 SGHDN, CDR2 FVKESK. The CDR3 covers 12 residues. CDR3 in DNA: TGTGCCATCCGACAGGGTCCATATGGCTACACCTTC. As protein: CAIRQGPYGYTF.

The rearrangement joins TRBV18 to TRBJ2-2, with 8 bases matching TRBD1. The CDR3 covers 16 residues. CDR1 KGHSH and CDR2 LQKENI come from the germline V gene. V shed 3 bases, J shed 5 bases, and the junction held 8 bases outside the gene matches. CDR3 amino acids: CASSPQGAGTTGELFF. The CDR3, as DNA: TGTGCCAGCTCACCCCAGGGGGCCGGCACGACCGGGGAGCTGTTTTTT. The full variable domain, in which reference TRBV18 and TRBJ2-2 provide the parts outside the CDR3, is NAGVMQNPRHLVRRRGQEARLRCSPMKGHSHVYWYRQLPEEGLKFMVYLQKENIIDESGMPKERFSAEFPKEGPSILRIQQVVRGDSAAYFCASSPQGAGTTGELFFGEGSRLTVL.

The J gene is TRBJ2-5, the V gene TRBV5-1; D ambiguous. With 4 bases removed from V and 4 bases from J, the gap between germline ends came to 17 bases. CDR1 SGHRS and CDR2 YFSETQ come from the germline V gene. There are 15 residues in the CDR3. This CDR3 reads CASSIEHPAIETQYF. CDR3 bases: TGCGCCAGCAGCATAGAGCACCCGGCCATAGAGACCCAGTACTTC. Looking up the rest from reference TRBV5-1 and TRBJ2-5 gives the full variable domain: KAGVTQTPRYLIKTRGQQVTLSCSPISGHRSVSWYQQTPGQGLQFLFEYFSETQRNKGNFPGRFSGRQFSNSRSEMNVSTLELGDSALYLCASSIEHPAIETQYFGPGTRLLVL.

This sequence joins TRBV11-3 and TRBJ2-7; D may match TRBD1 or TRBD2 (5 bases each). The CDR3 covers 15 residues. V lost 4 bases and J 3 bases, leaving 16 bases between the germline ends. In germline, CDR1 is SGHNT, CDR2 YENEEA. The CDR3 DNA is TGTGCCAGCAGCTCTCCCGGGACGAGCCTCTACGAGCAGTACTTC. Translated, it gives CASSSPGTSLYEQYF. The entire variable domain, with the rest obtained from reference TRBV11-3 and TRBJ2-7, is as follows: EAGVVQSPRYKIIEKKQPVAFWCNPISGHNTLYWYLQNLGQGPELLIRYENEEAVDDSQLPKDRFSAERLKGVDSTLKIQPAELGDSAVYLCASSSPGTSLYEQYFGPGTRLTVT.

The rearrangement joins TRBV6-5 to TRBJ1-2; 8 nucleotides align to TRBD1. The CDR3 runs 14 residues. Trimming removed 4 bases from V and 8 bases from J; junction bases left unmatched: 9. Germline CDR1 is MNHEY and CDR2 is SVGAGI. In DNA, the CDR3 is TGTGCCAGCAGTTCCCCGGACAGGGTGCGAGGCTACACCTTC. This codes for CASSSPDRVRGYTF.

The chain carries TRBV6-1 and TRBJ1-1, with D possibly being TRBD1 (5 bases). Trimming pared 7 bases from V and 0 bases from J, leaving 12 bases between. Germline V lookup: CDR1 MNHNS, CDR2 SASEGT. This CDR3 has 14 residues. The DNA for the CDR3 is TGTGCCAGCATTTCACCGGACATGAACACTGAAGCTTTCTTT. Residues: CASISPDMNTEAFF.

In its sample, this clone was seen once. The chain recombines TRBV11-2 with TRBJ2-4; D call uncertain. V lost 1 base and J 5 bases, leaving 9 bases between the germline ends. Germline V CDR1 and CDR2: SGHAT, FQNNGV. CDR3 size: 14 residues. CDR3 sequence: CASSLGTKQNIQYF. The CDR3 nucleotides read TGTGCCAGCAGCTTAGGGACGAAACAAAACATTCAGTACTTC.

Only a few counts were recorded for this clone. The chain has TRBV19 and TRBJ1-3; the D gene is possibly TRBD1 (6 bases). Germline CDR1 reads LNHDA; CDR2 reads SQIVND (reference sequence). Trimming removed 6 bases from V and 3 bases from J, with 21 bases in between. The CDR3 is made up of 17 amino acids. CDR3 region: CASRPLGQTALGNTIYF. Written as DNA, the CDR3 is TGTGCCAGTAGACCCTTAGGACAGACAGCTCTTGGAAACACCATATATTTT.

The chain couples TRBV6-5 to TRBJ1-6; D ambiguous. The V end was cut by 7 bases, the J end by 7 bases, with 8 bases between. The germline gives CDR1 MNHEY, CDR2 SVGAGI. The CDR3 has 12 residues. In nucleotides, the CDR3 is TGTGCCAGCATGGGTCCAAATTCACCCCTCCACTTT. It encodes CASMGPNSPLHF.

The chain links TRBV11-2 to TRBJ2-7; weak D call: TRBD2 (5 bases). This CDR3 has 15 residues. Trimming pared 4 bases from V and 3 bases from J, leaving 16 bases between. The germline gives CDR1 SGHAT, CDR2 FQNNGV. This CDR3 is CASSSPRSGYYEQYF. The CDR3 DNA sequence: TGTGCCAGCAGCTCCCCCCGGTCGGGGTACTACGAGCAGTACTTC.

V is TRBV27 and J is TRBJ2-6, with 7 bases matching TRBD1. Near its end, the DNA agrees better with TRBJ2-7, so the J call may be wrong. Germline CDR1 MNHEY, CDR2 SMNVEV (reference sequence). The CDR3 is made up of 14 amino acids. The CDR3 sequence: CASRVWTGDGEQYF. The CDR3 DNA reads TGTGCCAGCAGAGTGTGGACAGGAGATGGGGAGCAGTACTTC.

The J gene is TRBJ1-1, the V gene TRBV12-5; TRBD1 aligns across 9 bases. Germline V lookup: CDR1 LGHNT, CDR2 FRNRAP. This CDR3 has 16 residues. Trimming cost V 3 bases and J 1 base; bases outside gene matches: 6. As DNA, the CDR3 is TGTGCTAGTGGTTTTAGCCGGACAGGGGAGAACACTGAAGCTTTCTTT. This gives the protein CASGFSRTGENTEAFF.

This chain joins TRBV10-3 and TRBJ1-2; TRBD1 matches at 8 bases. CDR3 length equals 12 residues. V was pared by 3 bases and J by 8 bases, with 2 bases of the junction left unmatched. Germline-derived CDR1 and CDR2 are ENHRY and SYGVKD. The CDR3: CAISEPGGGYTF. The CDR3 DNA is TGTGCCATCAGTGAACCAGGGGGCGGCTACACCTTC.

The J gene is TRBJ1-5, the V gene TRBV6-5; a possible D gene is TRBD1 (5 bases). This CDR3 region has 14 residues. Germline CDR1 reads MNHEY; CDR2 reads SVGAGI. Trimming removed 6 bases at V and 7 bases at J, with 16 bases between. The CDR3 here is CASSQGTAGQPQHF. The DNA for the CDR3 is TGTGCCAGCAGCCAAGGGACGGCGGGGCAGCCCCAGCATTTT.